This T cell receptor (beta chain) is from a study of blood T cell repertoires in COVID-19. In the study overall: Sample material is recorded as cDNA or gDNA derived from T cells, B-cell-depleted T cells, or PBMCs.

Under the authors' procedure: Amplifying reference gene primers gave estimates of nucleated cell counts. Libraries were prepared by immunoSEQ multiplex PCR; TCRdb keeps only in-frame clonotypes and omits some of them. V and J calls and clone size follow that table, whereas D and trimming were derived from the DNA. This sample has roughly 81,000 clones, with about 88% found just once. The germline V and J ends were trimmed by 0 bases and 8 bases, with 9 bases remaining between them. The CDR3 is 14 residues long. Germline V gene lookup returns CDR1 SGHNT and CDR2 YYREEE (reference sequence). Input material: peripheral blood. The TCR comes from a man aged 40-50 years with acute or convalescent COVID-19. The chain is built from TRBV5-4 and TRBJ1-6, with D hard to call. The CDR3 here is CASSLGAEDSPLHF. The DNA of the CDR3 is TGTGCCAGCAGCTTGGGGGCAGAAGATTCACCCCTCCACTTT.